Listed below are T cell receptor beta chains from one sample, sequenced in a study of blood T cells in healthy people across ages. One entry per CDR3 protein results from TCRdb running MiXCR on the 5' RACE reads. The table has 750,000 to 850,000 distinct CDR3 sequences, roughly 25% seen once. These data were likewise used in another study, on T cells of mothers and their children.

The sequenced sample consisted of blood. All receptors come from a boy aged 5-17 years in good health. The CDR3 runs from the conserved cysteine through the conserved F or W. D genes are given only for firm matches. Not every row has a clone size; where given, it reads once, few, many or a size class.

V gene,clone size,J gene,D gene,CDR3 DNA,CDR3 protein
TRBV7-8,few,TRBJ2-5,-,TGTGCCAGCAGCTTAGGATCCGGTGGGACCCAGTACTTC,CASSLGSGGTQYF
TRBV5-1,few,TRBJ1-3,-,TGCGCCAGCAGCTTGGAGGAGGGGACAACTGGAAACACCATATATTTT,CASSLEEGTTGNTIYF
TRBV4-3,few,TRBJ2-1,TRBD2,TGCGCCAGCAGCCGGTGGGAGCGGGAGGACAATGAGCAGTTCTTC,CASSRWEREDNEQFF
TRBV30,few,TRBJ1-4,-,TGTGCCTGGAACCAGGGGACTAATGAAAAACTGTTTTTT,CAWNQGTNEKLFF
TRBV18,few,TRBJ2-7,TRBD2,TGTGCCAGCTCACCAGAGCGGGGTTTATCCTACGAGCAGTACTTC,CASSPERGLSYEQYF
TRBV6-2/TRBV6-3,-,TRBJ1-2,-,TGTGCCAGCAGTTTCGCAGGGATCGGCTATGGCTACACCTTC,CASSFAGIGYGYTF
TRBV7-9,once,TRBJ1-2,TRBD1,TGTGCCAGCAGCAAGGCAGGGGGGGACTATGGCTACACCTTC,CASSKAGGDYGYTF
TRBV29-1,-,TRBJ2-5,-,TGCAGCGTCCACCCCTTGACAGGGCGGGAGCAGTACTTC,CSVHPLTGREQYF
TRBV7-2,few,TRBJ2-7,-,TGTGCCAGCAGCTTATCCACGGGGGCGTATAACGAGCAGTACTTC,CASSLSTGAYNEQYF
TRBV11-3,few,TRBJ2-5,TRBD2,TGTGCCAGCAGCGGTCGGGAGGACGAGACCCAGTACTTC,CASSGREDETQYF
TRBV12-3/TRBV12-4,-,TRBJ1-6,TRBD1,TGTGCCAGCAGTTTATTGACAGGGGATAATTCACCCCTCCACTTT,CASSLLTGDNSPLHF
TRBV20-1,-,TRBJ2-1,TRBD1,TGCAGTGCCAGCGGACAGGTGTCGTTCGAGCAGTTCTTC,CSASGQVSFEQFF
TRBV28,few,TRBJ2-1,-,TGTGCCAGCAACCCCTGGACCCGGAGCTCCTACAATGAGCAGTTCTTC,CASNPWTRSSYNEQFF
TRBV29-1,-,TRBJ2-5,-,TGCAGCGTTGAAATAGGGACCCAGTACTTC,CSVEIGTQYF
TRBV7-9,-,TRBJ2-2,TRBD1,TGTGCCAGCAGCTCGGGGACAGCCTACACCGGGGAGCTGTTTTTT,CASSSGTAYTGELFF
TRBV7-6,-,TRBJ2-2,-,TGTGCCAGCAGCCAATTTGGGCCTAGGGTTGGCACCGGGGAGCTGTTTTTT,CASSQFGPRVGTGELFF
TRBV29-1,-,TRBJ2-1,-,TGCAGCGTTGAATTACGAAGCTTATACAATGAGCGGTTCTTC,CSVELRSLYNERFF
TRBV20-1,once,TRBJ2-3,-,TGCAGTGCTAGAGATCCCCACACGCGGGAAAGCACAGATACGCAGTATTTT,CSARDPHTRESTDTQYF
TRBV7-9,-,TRBJ1-1,-,TGTGCCAGCAGCTTACTTCAGGGTGTCACTGAAGCTTTCTTT,CASSLLQGVTEAFF
TRBV10-3,few,TRBJ2-2,TRBD2,TGTGCCATCGGGGGGGAGGGCGTCACCGGGGAGCTGTTTTTT,CAIGGEGVTGELFF
TRBV5-1,few,TRBJ2-7,-,TGCGCCAGCAGCTTGATCCCAAGCTCCTACGAGCAGTACTTC,CASSLIPSSYEQYF
TRBV4-2,-,TRBJ2-3,-,TGTGCCAGCAGCCAAGATTACGAGGGGTGGACAGATACGCAGTATTTT,CASSQDYEGWTDTQYF
TRBV28,few,TRBJ2-5,-,TGTGCCAGCCTTTCCGGGGGCTCCTTGGGCAGGACCCAGTACTTC,CASLSGGSLGRTQYF